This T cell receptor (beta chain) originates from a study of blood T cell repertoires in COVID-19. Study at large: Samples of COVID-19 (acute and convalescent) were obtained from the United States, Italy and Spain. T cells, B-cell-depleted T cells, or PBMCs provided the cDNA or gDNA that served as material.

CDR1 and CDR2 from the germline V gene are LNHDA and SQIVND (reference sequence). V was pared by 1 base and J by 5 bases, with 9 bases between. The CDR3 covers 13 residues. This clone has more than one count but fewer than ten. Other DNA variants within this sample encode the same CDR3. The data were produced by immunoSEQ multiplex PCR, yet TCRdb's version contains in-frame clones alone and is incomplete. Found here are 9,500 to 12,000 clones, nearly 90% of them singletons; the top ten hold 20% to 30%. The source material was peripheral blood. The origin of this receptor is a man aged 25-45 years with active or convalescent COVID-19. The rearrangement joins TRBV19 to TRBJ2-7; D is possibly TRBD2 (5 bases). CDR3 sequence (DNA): TGTGCCAGTAGTATAGCATCCGGGGACGAGCAGTACTTC. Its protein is CASSIASGDEQYF.